The source of this TCR beta chain is a study of beta chain features in type 1 diabetes. Notes on the study in general: A cDNA-based sequencing approach could over-represent cells with high TCR expression. VDJ junctions from patients with type 1 diabetes contained fewer insertions and more deletions.

In its sample, this clone was seen many times. Its antigen is undetermined. The isolated RNA, all of it, was reverse transcribed, so expressed TCRB transcripts were what got sequenced. Deep immunoSEQ sequencing covered naive, central memory and regulatory T cell samples. Sequenced by immunoSEQ multiplex PCR; TCRdb stores in-frame clones only, minus some. The sample has 130,000 or so clones; roughly 9.7% are singletons. Per germline, CDR1 SEHNR and CDR2 FQNEAQ (reference sequence). Between the trimmed V and J ends, which lost 0 bases and 10 bases, there was a span of 10 bases. The CDR3 runs to 13 residues.

This chain links TRBV7-9 with TRBJ2-4; TRBD1 might be the D (6 bases). Material for sequencing was central memory CD4+ T cells from blood. The receptor's source is a woman in her forties in good health. Here the CDR3 DNA reads TGTGCCAGCAGCTTAGCGTTCCAGGGGATTCAGTACTTC. It is translated as CASSLAFQGIQYF.